What follows are 30 T cell receptor beta chains derived from one specimen sequenced in a study of blood T cell repertoires in COVID-19. The repertoire was sequenced with immunoSEQ multiplex PCR; TCRdb's copy has only in-frame clones and lacks some. The table shows around 270,000 clones, with roughly 88% occurring only once. Sequenced material: PBMCs or T cells enriched from blood (not recorded which). These receptors were obtained from a woman in her 40s who had been exposed to COVID-19.

The chain employs TRBV28 and TRBJ1-2, with D unclear. Trimming stripped 6 bases from V and 4 bases from J, with 9 bases between. Looked up from germline, CDR1 is MDHEN and CDR2 is SYDVKM. The CDR3 sequence is 12 residues long. The CDR3, as DNA: TGTGCCAGCAGCCCAGCGGTCTATGGCTACACCTTC. This translates into CASSPAVYGYTF.

The V call is TRBV11-3, the J call TRBJ2-1; the match to TRBD2 covers 10 bases. Germline-derived CDR1 and CDR2 are SGHNT and YENEEA. The CDR3 consists of 17 residues. The V gene end was trimmed by 1 base and the J gene end by 5 bases; junction bases not matched to a gene: 8. The CDR3 DNA follows: TGTGCCAGCAGCTTAGCTTTGACTAGCGGGCGAAACAATGAGCAGTTCTTC. Translated: CASSLALTSGRNNEQFF.

Worth noting for this clone: One junction end does not reproduce the germline sequence, and a read error may be involved. The chain's CDR3 is CASSSHSKETQYF. In DNA form, the CDR3 reads TGTGCTAGCAGCTCACATTCGAAGGAGACCCAGTACTTC. J is TRBJ2-5 and V is TRBV7-7; D gene unclear. Germline CDR1 reads SSHAT; CDR2 reads FNYEAQ (reference sequence). CDR3 length: 13 amino acids.

Only one count was recorded for this clone. The chain uses TRBV9 and TRBJ2-2; 14 bases line up with TRBD2. The CDR3 sequence is 18 residues long. V was pared by 3 bases and J by 4 bases, with 8 bases of the junction left unmatched. Germline V gene data show CDR1 as SGDLS and CDR2 as YYNGEE. The CDR3 protein is CASSGRTSGRRRTGELFF. DNA of the CDR3: TGTGCCAGCAGCGGGCGGACTAGCGGGAGGCGACGCACCGGGGAGCTGTTTTTT.

V usage is TRBV9 and J usage is TRBJ1-1; 10 bases align to TRBD1. The germline CDR1 and CDR2 sequences are SGDLS and YYNGEE. CDR3 length: 16 amino acids. V dropped 0 bases and J dropped 7; count of bases not matched to a gene: 9. CDR3 bases: TGTGCCAGCAGCGTAGAGTCCTCCCGGGACAGGGGTGAAGCTTTCTTT. This gives the protein CASSVESSRDRGEAFF.

The chain joins TRBV6-6 to TRBJ1-6; 9 bases align to TRBD1. The V gene's germline CDR1 is MNHNY and CDR2 SVGAGI (reference sequence). There are 14 residues in the CDR3. J gave up 10 bases and V 7 bases, and 8 bases lay outside the gene matches. The CDR3 protein is CASTGTGSLSPLHF. The CDR3 coding sequence is TGTGCCAGCACCGGGACAGGGTCACTATCACCCCTCCACTTT.

CDR3 amino acids: CASSFSQGPNYGYTF. CDR3 sequence (DNA): TGTGCCAGCAGCTTTAGCCAGGGCCCTAACTATGGCTACACCTTC. The rearrangement uses TRBV5-5 and TRBJ1-2, with D maybe TRBD1 (5 bases). The CDR3 sequence is 15 residues long. Trimming shortened V by 2 bases and J by 0 bases, and 11 bases separated the two germline ends. Germline lookup yields CDR1 SGHKS and CDR2 YYEKEE (reference sequence).

CDR3 DNA: TGTGCCAGCAGCTCCACCGGGGGTCAGCCCCAGCATTTT. This codes for CASSSTGGQPQHF. V and J are TRBV9 and TRBJ1-5; possibly TRBD1 for D (5 bases). This CDR3 comprises 13 residues. In germline, CDR1 is SGDLS, CDR2 YYNGEE. The V end was cut by 4 bases, the J end by 6 bases, with 11 bases between. The whole variable domain, filled in from reference TRBV9 and TRBJ1-5, reads DSGVTQTPKHLITATGQRVTLRCSPRSGDLSVYWYQQSLDQGLQFLIQYYNGEERAKGNILERFSAQQFPDLHSELNLSSLELGDSALYFCASSSTGGQPQHFGDGTRLSIL.

As DNA, the CDR3 is TGTGCCAGCAGCGCGGGAGGGGCTAGCGACTATGAGCAGTTCTTC. Protein sequence: CASSAGGASDYEQFF. The chain combines TRBV11-3 with TRBJ2-1, with 9 bases fitting TRBD2. The trim removed 5 bases at V and 8 bases at J, leaving 10 bases unmatched. Germline V CDR1 and CDR2: SGHNT, YENEEA. The length of the CDR3 is 15 residues.

The rearrangement links TRBV29-1 to TRBJ1-1; 10 bases align to TRBD1. This CDR3 comprises 14 residues. From germline, CDR1 is SQVTM and CDR2 ANQGSEA. Trimming removed 7 bases from V and 6 bases from J; junction bases left unmatched: 11. CDR3 residues: CSGNHRDRGPEAFF. The CDR3 DNA sequence: TGCAGCGGAAACCACCGGGACAGGGGCCCTGAAGCTTTCTTT.

This clone was seen only once. One end of the junction varies from germline; a read error may be responsible. The chain employs TRBV5-1 and TRBJ1-6; D may be TRBD1 (6 bases). The CDR3 is made up of 18 amino acids. Germline lookup yields CDR1 SGHRS and CDR2 YFSETQ. CDR3 amino acids: CASSLAPQGTWGHSPLHF. The CDR3 nucleotides are TGTGCCAGCAGCTTGGCCCCCCAGGGGACCTGGGGGCATTCACCCCTCCACTTT.

Worth noting for this clone: A junction end diverges from the germline sequence, so it may reflect a read error. The rearrangement joins TRBV5-1 to TRBJ2-6; 7 positions match TRBD2. The germline gives CDR1 SGHRS, CDR2 YFSETQ. The CDR3 totals 18 residues. In nucleotides, the CDR3 is TGTGCCAGCAGCTCACCCCGGGGGGTGAGCTCTGGGGCCAACGTCCTGACTTTC. The encoded protein is CASSSPRGVSSGANVLTF. Combining the CDR3 with reference TRBV5-1 and TRBJ2-6 gives the whole variable domain KAGVTQTPRYLIKTRGQQVTLSCSPISGHRSVSWYQQTPGQGLQFLFEYFSETQRNKGNFPGRFSGRQFSNSRSEMNVSTLELGDSALYLCASSSPRGVSSGANVLTFGAGSRLTVL.

The genes are TRBV5-1 and TRBJ2-5; 9 bases fit TRBD2. This CDR3 region has 17 residues. V dropped 0 bases and J dropped 2; count of bases not matched to a gene: 8. Germline lookup yields CDR1 SGHRS and CDR2 YFSETQ. The CDR3 region is CASSLASTSGHQETQYF. CDR3 nucleotide sequence: TGCGCCAGCAGCTTGGCGTCGACTAGCGGCCATCAAGAGACCCAGTACTTC.

V usage is TRBV28 and J usage is TRBJ2-1; the match to TRBD2 covers 9 bases. CDR1 MDHEN and CDR2 SYDVKM come from the germline V gene. V shed 10 bases and J 7 bases; nucleotides not matched to a gene: 8. This CDR3 is 13 amino acids long. Written as DNA, the CDR3 is TGTGCCACCTTGGGGACTAGCCGGAATGAGCAGTTCTTC. Translation: CATLGTSRNEQFF. The full variable domain, its missing parts supplied by reference TRBV28 and TRBJ2-1, is DVKVTQSSRYLVKRTGEKVFLECVQDMDHENMFWYRQDPGLGLRLIYFSYDVKMKEKGDIPEGYSVSREKKERFSLILESASTNQTSMYLCATLGTSRNEQFFGPGTRLTVL.

This chain connects TRBV14 to TRBJ1-1; possible D gene TRBD1, 5 bases. This CDR3 is 16 amino acids long. Germline CDR1 and CDR2: SGHDN and FVKESK. V dropped 0 bases and J dropped 1 base, with 12 bases sitting between them. The CDR3 loop is CASSQDAGNWNTEAFF. The DNA of the CDR3 is TGTGCCAGCAGCCAAGACGCAGGGAATTGGAACACTGAAGCTTTCTTT.

The chain has TRBV5-4 and TRBJ2-2, with 10 positions matching TRBD1. The CDR3 has 16 amino acids. The germline V gene encodes CDR1 SGHNT and CDR2 YYREEE (reference sequence). The J segment lost 6 bases and the V segment lost 5 bases, leaving 10 bases of the junction unmatched. CDR3 region: CASSVGQGRFPGELFF. CDR3 DNA: TGTGCCAGCAGTGTGGGACAGGGGAGATTTCCCGGGGAGCTGTTTTTT.

This sequence joins TRBV29-1 and TRBJ1-2, with 8 bases lining up with TRBD1. With 3 bases clipped from V and 4 bases from J, the junction kept 7 bases outside the gene matches. Germline CDR1 reads SQVTM; CDR2 reads ANQGSEA. CDR3 size: 14 residues. The DNA for the CDR3 is TGCAGCGTTGAGTTCGGGACAGGCGGCTATGGCTACACCTTC. It yields the protein CSVEFGTGGYGYTF. The full variable domain, in which reference TRBV29-1 and TRBJ1-2 provide the parts outside the CDR3, is SAVISQKPSRDICQRGTSLTIQCQVDSQVTMMFWYRQQPGQSLTLIATANQGSEATYESGFVIDKFPISRPNLTFSTLTVSNMSPEDSSIYLCSVEFGTGGYGYTFGSGTRLTVV.

V usage is TRBV4-3 and J usage is TRBJ1-2; D gene ambiguous. Germline V gene sequence: CDR1 LGHNA, CDR2 YSLEER. V was clipped by 0 bases and J by 5 bases, with 10 bases between them. CDR3 length: 14 amino acids. CDR3 sequence: CASSQDAPIYGYTF. CDR3 sequence (DNA): TGCGCCAGCAGCCAAGATGCTCCTATTTATGGCTACACCTTC.

The V call is TRBV30, the J call TRBJ1-2; 7 bases fit TRBD1. The CDR3 contains 12 residues. Trimming removed 5 bases from V and 4 bases from J; junction bases left unmatched: 4. The V gene's germline CDR1 is GTSNPN and CDR2 SVGIG (reference sequence). CDR3 DNA: TGTGCCTGGGACAGGGCCTTCTATGGCTACACCTTC. Translating it yields CAWDRAFYGYTF.

The chain employs TRBV5-6 and TRBJ1-3; D possibly corresponds to TRBD1 (6 bases). Germline CDR1 reads SGHDT; CDR2 reads YYEEEE. The V and J ends lost 2 bases and 0 bases respectively, with 9 bases between them. The CDR3 totals 15 residues. The CDR3 DNA is TGTGCCAGCAGCTTTGACAGGTCCTCTGGAAACACCATATATTTT. This encodes CASSFDRSSGNTIYF. Full variable domain (missing parts from reference TRBV5-6 and TRBJ1-3): DAGVTQSPTHLIKTRGQQVTLRCSPKSGHDTVSWYQQALGQGPQFIFQYYEEEERQRGNFPDRFSGHQFPNYSSELNVNALLLGDSALYLCASSFDRSSGNTIYFGEGSWLTVV.

The chain carries TRBV2 and TRBJ1-5; 12 bases fit TRBD1. CDR1 and CDR2 (germline): SNHLY, FYNNEI. V was clipped by 6 bases and J by 7 bases; unmatched bases: 7. The CDR3 is made up of 15 amino acids. The DNA of the CDR3 is TGTGCCAGCAGCGGAGGGGACAGGGGGCAACAGCCCCAGCATTTT. Translation: CASSGGDRGQQPQHF.

The chain joins TRBV28 to TRBJ1-1; tentative D call: TRBD1 (6 bases). The CDR3 extends over 16 amino acids. Germline V gene sequence: CDR1 MDHEN, CDR2 SYDVKM. Trimming cost V 2 bases and J 1 base, with 14 bases left between them. In DNA, the CDR3 is TGTGCCAGCAGTTTAAGTAGTCTGGGGGCGAACACTGAAGCTTTCTTT. Its translation: CASSLSSLGANTEAFF.

This clone was observed once. The chain employs TRBV7-8 and TRBJ1-1; no definite D call. The CDR3 covers 15 residues. V was cut by 5 bases and J by 3 bases, with 16 bases left in between. Germline CDR1 reads SGHVS; CDR2 reads FQNEAQ. The DNA of the CDR3 is TGTGCCAGCAGCCCTCACTTAGGAGGGTACACTGAAGCTTTCTTT. The encoded protein is CASSPHLGGYTEAFF.

This clone was counted a few times. This chain links TRBV7-2 with TRBJ1-1, with 11 bases that match TRBD1. This CDR3 comprises 17 residues. J was trimmed by 0 bases and V by 5 bases; bases with no gene match: 8. Germline CDR1 reads SGHTA; CDR2 reads FQGNSA. The CDR3 reads CASSLPGQGDLNTEAFF. CDR3 nucleotides: TGTGCCAGCAGCCTGCCGGGACAGGGGGACCTGAACACTGAAGCTTTCTTT.

This clone appeared a single time. V is TRBV28 and J is TRBJ2-1, with a tentative D call TRBD2 (5 bases). The CDR3 has 14 residues. The V end was cut by 5 bases, the J end by 7 bases, with 15 bases between. Germline-derived CDR1 and CDR2 are MDHEN and SYDVKM. The CDR3 sequence: CASSPQLGQNEQFF. DNA for the CDR3: TGTGCCAGCAGTCCCCAACTAGGTCAGAATGAGCAGTTCTTC.

The chain employs TRBV27 and TRBJ1-6; maybe TRBD1 (5 bases). V was clipped by 5 bases and J by 9 bases, with 11 bases between them. CDR1 is MNHEY and CDR2 is SMNVEV in the germline V gene (reference sequence). This CDR3 has 13 amino acids. The CDR3 reads CASSPGGVSPLHF. CDR3 coding DNA: TGTGCCAGCAGTCCTGGGGGGGTTTCACCCCTCCACTTT.

DNA of the CDR3: TGTGCCACCAGTGACACTAGGCCGGAAAGCCAAGAGACCCAGTACTTC. It specifies CATSDTRPESQETQYF. The chain is built from TRBV24-1 and TRBJ2-5; D possibly corresponds to TRBD2 (5 bases). Looked up from germline, CDR1 is KGHDR and CDR2 is SFDVKD. The CDR3 sequence is 16 residues long. With 4 bases removed from V and 1 base from J, the gap between germline ends came to 15 bases.

This chain connects TRBV29-1 to TRBJ1-1, with D possibly being TRBD1 (5 bases). This CDR3 region has 13 residues. From germline, CDR1 is SQVTM and CDR2 ANQGSEA. V was cut by 4 bases and J by 4 bases, with 13 bases left in between. DNA for the CDR3: TGCAGCGTTGGGCAGGGAAGGTCCACTGAAGCTTTCTTT. Translated, it gives CSVGQGRSTEAFF. Combining the CDR3 with reference TRBV29-1 and TRBJ1-1 gives the whole variable domain SAVISQKPSRDICQRGTSLTIQCQVDSQVTMMFWYRQQPGQSLTLIATANQGSEATYESGFVIDKFPISRPNLTFSTLTVSNMSPEDSSIYLCSVGQGRSTEAFFGQGTRLTVV.

This clone was detected once. V gene TRBV5-1 combines with J gene TRBJ1-2; 7 bases are a match to TRBD1. The germline gives CDR1 SGHRS, CDR2 YFSETQ. This CDR3 region has 15 residues. Germline trimming cut 5 bases from V and 0 bases from J; bases unmatched to any gene: 7. The CDR3 loop is CASSYAGTANYGYTF. DNA for the CDR3: TGCGCCAGCAGTTACGCAGGGACAGCTAACTATGGCTACACCTTC. The full variable domain, completed using reference TRBV5-1 and TRBJ1-2, is KAGVTQTPRYLIKTRGQQVTLSCSPISGHRSVSWYQQTPGQGLQFLFEYFSETQRNKGNFPGRFSGRQFSNSRSEMNVSTLELGDSALYLCASSYAGTANYGYTFGSGTRLTVV.

This chain uses TRBV6-6 with TRBJ1-2, with a possible D match to TRBD1 (6 bases). The CDR3 totals 14 residues. Between the trimmed V and J ends, which lost 0 bases and 7 bases, there was a span of 12 bases. Germline V CDR1 and CDR2: MNHNY, SVGAGI (reference sequence). CDR3 amino acids: CASSYSRGNGGYTF. In nucleotides, the CDR3 is TGTGCCAGCAGTTACTCCAGGGGAAACGGTGGCTACACCTTC.